This TCR beta chain was identified during a study of early T cells in non-severe SARS-CoV-2 infection. Study-level background: The sequenced material was bulk RNA from unsorted whole blood, and its chains were unpaired. Findings and limits, study-wide: CD4 and private specificities were missed by VDJdb matching, which favored anti-spike CD8 responses.

Between the trimmed V and J ends, which lost 1 base and 5 bases, there was a span of 8 bases. This CDR3 is 13 amino acids long. Germline CDR1 is MNHEY and CDR2 is SVGAGI. This clonotype was recorded many times. The antigen is not known. Attachment of unique molecular identifiers was made to individual cDNA molecules. A single record per CDR3 protein comes from TCRdb applying MiXCR to the 5' RACE reads. The sample includes more than 60,000 distinct CDR3 sequences, more than 4% of them seen just once. The source material was whole blood. The sequence derives from an adult who was a healthcare worker with PCR-confirmed SARS-CoV-2 infection or an uninfected control (not recorded which). The chain joins TRBV6-5 to TRBJ1-1; no definite D call. CDR3 protein: CASSYYLGTEAFF. CDR3 sequence (DNA): TGTGCCAGCAGTTACTACCTCGGGACTGAAGCTTTCTTT.